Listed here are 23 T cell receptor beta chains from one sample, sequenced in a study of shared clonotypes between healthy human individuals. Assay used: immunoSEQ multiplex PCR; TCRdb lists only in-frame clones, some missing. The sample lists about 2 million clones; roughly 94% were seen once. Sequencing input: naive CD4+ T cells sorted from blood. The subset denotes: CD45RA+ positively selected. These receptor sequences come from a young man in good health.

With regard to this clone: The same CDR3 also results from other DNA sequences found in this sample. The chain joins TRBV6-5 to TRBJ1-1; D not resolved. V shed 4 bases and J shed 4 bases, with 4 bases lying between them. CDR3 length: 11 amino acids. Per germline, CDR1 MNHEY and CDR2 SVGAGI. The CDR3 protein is CASSSSTEAFF. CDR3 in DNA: TGTGCCAGCAGTTCTAGCACTGAAGCTTTCTTT.

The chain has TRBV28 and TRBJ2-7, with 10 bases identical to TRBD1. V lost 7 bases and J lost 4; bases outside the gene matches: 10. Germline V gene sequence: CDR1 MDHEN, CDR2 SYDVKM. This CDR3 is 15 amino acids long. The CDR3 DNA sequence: TGTGCCAGCAATACCTTCGAGGACAGGGGGTACGAGCAGTACTTC. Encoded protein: CASNTFEDRGYEQYF.

The CDR3 region has the DNA TGTGCCAGCAGCTTAAACGTGCAGGGGAGCTCCTATAATTCACCCCTCCACTTT. Its protein is CASSLNVQGSSYNSPLHF. The rearrangement links TRBV11-2 to TRBJ1-6, with D maybe TRBD1 (6 bases). This CDR3 is built from 18 residues. Germline V gene sequence: CDR1 SGHAT, CDR2 FQNNGV. Trimming cost V 2 bases and J 0 bases, with 14 bases left between them.

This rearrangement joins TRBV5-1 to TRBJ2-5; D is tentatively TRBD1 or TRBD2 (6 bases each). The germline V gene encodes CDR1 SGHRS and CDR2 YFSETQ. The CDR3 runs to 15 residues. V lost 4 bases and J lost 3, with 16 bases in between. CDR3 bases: TGCGCCAGCAGCCCGCGGGACATGACCAAAGAGACCCAGTACTTC. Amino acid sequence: CASSPRDMTKETQYF.

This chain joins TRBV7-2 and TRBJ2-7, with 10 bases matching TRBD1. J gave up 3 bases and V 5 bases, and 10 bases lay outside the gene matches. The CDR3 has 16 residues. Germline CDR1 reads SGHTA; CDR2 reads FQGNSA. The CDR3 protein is CASSSNRDRGIYEQYF. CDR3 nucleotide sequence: TGTGCCAGCAGCAGCAACCGGGACAGGGGTATCTACGAGCAGTACTTC.

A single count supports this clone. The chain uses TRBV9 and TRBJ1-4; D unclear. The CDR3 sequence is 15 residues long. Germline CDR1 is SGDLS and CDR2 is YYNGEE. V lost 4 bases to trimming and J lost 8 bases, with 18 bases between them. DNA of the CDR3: TGTGCCAGCAGCACTAGGGTGGGGTTAGGGGAAAAACTGTTTTTT. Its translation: CASSTRVGLGEKLFF. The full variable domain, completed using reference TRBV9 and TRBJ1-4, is DSGVTQTPKHLITATGQRVTLRCSPRSGDLSVYWYQQSLDQGLQFLIQYYNGEERAKGNILERFSAQQFPDLHSELNLSSLELGDSALYFCASSTRVGLGEKLFFGSGTQLSVL.

CDR3 loop: CASSFSLAGTQYF. The CDR3 DNA sequence: TGTGCCAGCAGCTTCAGCCTAGCTGGTACGCAGTATTTT. The chain carries TRBV11-2 and TRBJ2-3; TRBD2 is a possible D gene (5 bases). Trimming removed 3 bases from V and 8 bases from J, with 12 bases in between. The germline CDR1 and CDR2 sequences are SGHAT and FQNNGV. The length of the CDR3 is 13 residues.

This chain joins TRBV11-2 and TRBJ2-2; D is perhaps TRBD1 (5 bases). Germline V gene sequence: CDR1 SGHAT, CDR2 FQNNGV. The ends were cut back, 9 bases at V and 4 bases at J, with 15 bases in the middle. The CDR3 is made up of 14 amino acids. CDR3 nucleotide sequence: TGTGCCAGTCACGAAGCAGGGCGCACCGGGGAGCTGTTTTTT. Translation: CASHEAGRTGELFF.

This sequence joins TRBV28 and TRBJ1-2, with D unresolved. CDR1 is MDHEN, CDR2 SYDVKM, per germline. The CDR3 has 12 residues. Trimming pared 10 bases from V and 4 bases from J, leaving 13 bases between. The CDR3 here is CAIFRNIYGYTF. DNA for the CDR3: TGTGCCATTTTCCGCAATATCTATGGCTACACCTTC.

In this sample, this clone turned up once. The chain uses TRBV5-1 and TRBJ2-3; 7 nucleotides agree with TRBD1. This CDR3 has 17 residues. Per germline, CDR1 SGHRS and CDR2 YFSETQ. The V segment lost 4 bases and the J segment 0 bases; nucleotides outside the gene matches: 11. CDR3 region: CASSVLGGPSSTDTQYF. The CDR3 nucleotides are TGCGCCAGCAGCGTCTTAGGGGGCCCTTCTAGCACAGATACGCAGTATTTT.

The DNA of the CDR3 is TGCGCCAGCAGCTACGGGAACTACGAGCAGTACTTC. Translation: CASSYGNYEQYF. This sequence joins TRBV5-1 and TRBJ2-7, with a weak D call TRBD2 (5 bases). CDR3 size: 12 residues. CDR1 is SGHRS, CDR2 YFSETQ, per germline. V gave up 3 bases and J gave up 3 bases, with 7 bases separating them.

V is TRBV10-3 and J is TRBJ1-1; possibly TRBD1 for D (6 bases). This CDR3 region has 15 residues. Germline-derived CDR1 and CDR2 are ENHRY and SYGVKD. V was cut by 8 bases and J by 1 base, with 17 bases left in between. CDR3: CAISPIQGKNTEAFF. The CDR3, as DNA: TGTGCCATCTCTCCCATTCAGGGGAAGAACACTGAAGCTTTCTTT.

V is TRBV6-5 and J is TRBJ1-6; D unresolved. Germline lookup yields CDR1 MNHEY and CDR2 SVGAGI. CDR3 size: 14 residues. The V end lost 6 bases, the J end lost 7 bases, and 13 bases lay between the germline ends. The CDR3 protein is CASSPGGRNSPLHF. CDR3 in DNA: TGTGCCAGCAGCCCCGGTGGCAGGAATTCACCCCTCCACTTT.

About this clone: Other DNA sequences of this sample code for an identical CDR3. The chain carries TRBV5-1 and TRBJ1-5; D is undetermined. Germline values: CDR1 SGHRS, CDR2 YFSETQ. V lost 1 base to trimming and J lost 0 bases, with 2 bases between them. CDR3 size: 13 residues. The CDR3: CASSLSSNQPQHF. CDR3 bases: TGCGCCAGCAGCTTGTCTAGCAATCAGCCCCAGCATTTT.

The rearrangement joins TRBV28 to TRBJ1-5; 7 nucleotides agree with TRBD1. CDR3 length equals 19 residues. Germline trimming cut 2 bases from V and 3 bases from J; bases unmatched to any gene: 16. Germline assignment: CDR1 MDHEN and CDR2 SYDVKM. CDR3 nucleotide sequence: TGTGCCAGCAGTTTAGTTGGGGTCAGCGACAGGGTGTACAATCAGCCCCAGCATTTT. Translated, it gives CASSLVGVSDRVYNQPQHF.

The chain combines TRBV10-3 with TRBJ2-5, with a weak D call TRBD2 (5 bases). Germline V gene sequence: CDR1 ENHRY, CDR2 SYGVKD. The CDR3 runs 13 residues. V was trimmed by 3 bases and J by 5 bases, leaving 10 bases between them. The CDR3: CAISDRGMETQYF. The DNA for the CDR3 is TGTGCCATCAGTGATCGGGGAATGGAGACCCAGTACTTC.

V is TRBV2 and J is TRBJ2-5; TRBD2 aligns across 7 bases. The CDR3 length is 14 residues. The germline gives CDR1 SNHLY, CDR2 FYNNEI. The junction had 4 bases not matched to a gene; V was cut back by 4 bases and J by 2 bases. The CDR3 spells CASSVGGNQETQYF. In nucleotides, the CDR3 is TGTGCCAGCAGTGTCGGGGGGAATCAAGAGACCCAGTACTTC.

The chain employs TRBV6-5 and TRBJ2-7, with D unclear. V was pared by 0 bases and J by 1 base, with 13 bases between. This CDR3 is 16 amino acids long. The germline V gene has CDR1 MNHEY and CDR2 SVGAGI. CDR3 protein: CASSYSRFVQSYEQYF. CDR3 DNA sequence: TGTGCCAGCAGTTACTCGAGGTTCGTACAGTCCTACGAGCAGTACTTC.

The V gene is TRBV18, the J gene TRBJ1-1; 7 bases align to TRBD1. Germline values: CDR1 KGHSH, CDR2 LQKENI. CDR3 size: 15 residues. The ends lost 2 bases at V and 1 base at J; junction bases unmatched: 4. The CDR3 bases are TGTGCCAGCTCACCAGGCGACAGGGAGAACACTGAAGCTTTCTTT. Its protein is CASSPGDRENTEAFF.

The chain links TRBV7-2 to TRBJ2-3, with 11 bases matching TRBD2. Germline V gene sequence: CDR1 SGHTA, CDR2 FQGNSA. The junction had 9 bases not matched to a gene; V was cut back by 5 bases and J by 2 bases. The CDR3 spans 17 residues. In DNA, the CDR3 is TGTGCCAGCAGCCCAAACCTAGCGGGAGGTTACACAGATACGCAGTATTTT. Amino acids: CASSPNLAGGYTDTQYF.

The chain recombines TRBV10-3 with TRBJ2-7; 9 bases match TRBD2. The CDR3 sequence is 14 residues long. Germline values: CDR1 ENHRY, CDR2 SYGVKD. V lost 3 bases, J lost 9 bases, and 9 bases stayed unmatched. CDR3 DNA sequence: TGTGCCATCAGTGACTCAGCGGGAGGCTCTGGGCAGTACTTC. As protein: CAISDSAGGSGQYF.

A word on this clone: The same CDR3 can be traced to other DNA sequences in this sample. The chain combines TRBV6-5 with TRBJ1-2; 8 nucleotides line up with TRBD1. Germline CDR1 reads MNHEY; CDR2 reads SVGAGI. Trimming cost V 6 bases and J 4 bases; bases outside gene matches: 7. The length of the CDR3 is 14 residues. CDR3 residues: CASSRGQGTYGYTF. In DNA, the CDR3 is TGTGCCAGCAGCCGCGGACAGGGAACCTATGGCTACACCTTC.

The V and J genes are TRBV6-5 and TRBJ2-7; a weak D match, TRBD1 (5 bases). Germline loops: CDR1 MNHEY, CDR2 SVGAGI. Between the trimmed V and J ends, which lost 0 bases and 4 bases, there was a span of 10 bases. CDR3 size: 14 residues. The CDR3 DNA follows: TGTGCCAGCAGTTACTCGGCAGGGCATTACGAGCAGTACTTC. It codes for CASSYSAGHYEQYF.